This T cell receptor beta chain came from a study of CD8 T cells in Susac syndrome. From germline, CDR1 is SGHTA and CDR2 FQGNSA. This CDR3 is 10 amino acids long. The germline V and J ends were trimmed by 10 bases and 7 bases, with 10 bases remaining between them. Reverse transcription used roughly 0.5 to 1 ug RNA and random hexamers. TCRdb re-analysed the immunoSEQ multiplex PCR reads in MiXCR, keeping a single row per CDR3 protein. The table has around 190,000 distinct CDR3 sequences, 90% to 95% seen once; the top ten hold 0.1%. The TCR originated in a human donor in good health. V usage is TRBV7-2 and J usage is TRBJ2-5, with D possibly being TRBD1 (5 bases). Sequencing was performed on CD4+ T cells from PBMCs. The CDR3 DNA is TGTGCCACTGGGGCCGGGACCCAGTACTTC. Residues: CATGAGTQYF.